The 32 T cell receptor beta chains below come from one sample, sequenced in a study of lymphopenia after photon versus proton radiotherapy. The protocol was immunoSEQ multiplex PCR, while the TCRdb copy is restricted to in-frame clones and leaves out a portion. The data show 8,000 or so clones, around 88% seen once. The source was peripheral blood, collected from a patient treated with photon-based radiotherapy. The receptors here all came from an elderly man with cholangiocarcinoma.

This chain connects TRBV11-2 to TRBJ2-1, with 9 bases lining up with TRBD2. V gave up 1 base and J gave up 3 bases; unmatched junction bases: 1. The CDR3 has 15 residues. Germline V gives CDR1 SGHAT, CDR2 FQNNGV. The CDR3 DNA reads TGTGCCAGCAGCTTAGGTAGCGGGGGCTACAATGAGCAGTTCTTC. This codes for CASSLGSGGYNEQFF.

The chain couples TRBV30 to TRBJ2-5; D unclear. The CDR3 spans 13 residues. Per the germline V gene, CDR1 is GTSNPN and CDR2 is SVGIG (reference sequence). Trimming took off 2 bases at V and 1 base at J, with 8 bases between the two ends. For the CDR3, the DNA is TGTGCCTGGAGTCTGGCTGCCCAAGAGACCCAGTACTTC. Protein sequence: CAWSLAAQETQYF.

This rearrangement joins TRBV11-1 to TRBJ2-7; 8 positions agree with TRBD1. The V and J ends lost 1 base and 12 bases, in that order; junction bases with no gene match: 14. The CDR3 contains 15 residues. Germline lookup yields CDR1 SGHAT and CDR2 FQDESV (reference sequence). CDR3 region: CASSLEEQGESMVYF. CDR3 DNA: TGTGCCAGCAGCTTAGAAGAACAGGGGGAATCGATGGTGTACTTC.

The chain employs TRBV28 and TRBJ1-2, with D possibly matching TRBD1 (5 bases). The ends were cut back, 2 bases at V and 1 base at J, with 5 bases in the middle. The germline V gene has CDR1 MDHEN and CDR2 SYDVKM. This CDR3 is built from 13 residues. The CDR3 DNA reads as TGTGCCAGCAGTTTACAGGGTAACTATGGCTACACCTTC. Translation: CASSLQGNYGYTF.

This sequence joins TRBV7-3 and TRBJ2-3, with 16 bases aligning to TRBD2. The CDR3 extends over 19 amino acids. The junction had 8 bases not matched to a gene; V was cut back by 5 bases and J by 0 bases. CDR1 and CDR2 (germline): SGHTA, FQGTGA. The CDR3 nucleotides read TGTGCCAGCAGCCCCCAGGGACTAGCGGGGGGGGATAGCACAGATACGCAGTATTTT. It translates to CASSPQGLAGGDSTDTQYF. Full variable domain (outside the CDR3, taken from reference TRBV7-3 and TRBJ2-3): GAGVSQTPSNKVTEKGKYVELRCDPISGHTALYWYRQSLGQGPEFLIYFQGTGAADDSGLPNDRFFAVRPEGSVSTLKIQRTERGDSAVYLCASSPQGLAGGDSTDTQYFGPGTRLTVL.

The genes are TRBV5-1 and TRBJ2-2, with D hard to call. This CDR3 spans 14 amino acids. V lost 0 bases, J lost 2 bases, and 5 bases lay in between. CDR1 SGHRS and CDR2 YFSETQ come from the germline V gene. In DNA, the CDR3 is TGCGCCAGCAGCTTGGAGGTTAACACCGGGGAGCTGTTTTTT. Residues: CASSLEVNTGELFF.

DNA for the CDR3: TGCGCCAGCCGGCTCCTGGGACAGAGACAAGAGACCCAGTACTTC. This gives the protein CASRLLGQRQETQYF. V gene TRBV5-1 combines with J gene TRBJ2-5; 7 nucleotides agree with TRBD1. V trimming: 7 bases; J trimming: 2 bases; junction bases outside the gene matches: 11. There are 15 residues in the CDR3. In germline, CDR1 is SGHRS, CDR2 YFSETQ.

The chain uses TRBV2 and TRBJ2-7, with 7 bases identical to TRBD1. The CDR3 length is 13 residues. V gave up 7 bases and J gave up 4 bases; unmatched junction bases: 7. Germline V gives CDR1 SNHLY, CDR2 FYNNEI. CDR3 protein: CASNEDRLYEQYF. In DNA, the CDR3 is TGTGCCAGCAACGAGGACAGGCTATACGAGCAGTACTTC.

This rearrangement joins TRBV7-3 to TRBJ2-3, with TRBD2 matching over 7 bases. V was pared by 5 bases and J by 0 bases, with 5 bases of the junction left unmatched. This CDR3 is built from 15 residues. Looked up from germline, CDR1 is SGHTA and CDR2 is FQGTGA. The DNA for the CDR3 is TGTGCCAGCAGCCCCAGCGGGGCAAGCACAGATACGCAGTATTTT. It is translated as CASSPSGASTDTQYF.

This clone was detected once. The chain couples TRBV2 to TRBJ2-3; 9 nucleotides align to TRBD2. Germline CDR1 reads SNHLY; CDR2 reads FYNNEI. This CDR3 contains 16 residues. Trimming cost V 2 bases and J 3 bases; bases outside gene matches: 6. The CDR3 here is CASSESGLAGTDTQYF. Here the CDR3 DNA reads TGTGCCAGCAGTGAAAGCGGTCTAGCGGGGACAGATACGCAGTATTTT.

The chain recombines TRBV11-3 with TRBJ2-7; TRBD1 matches 9 bases. CDR1 SGHNT and CDR2 YENEEA come from the germline V gene. V lost 6 bases and J lost 3; bases outside the gene matches: 21. This CDR3 contains 19 residues. DNA of the CDR3: TGTGCCAGCAGGCAAGGGGACAGGGTCCAATGGCCCTGCAACTACGAGCAGTACTTC. Translating gives CASRQGDRVQWPCNYEQYF.

The chain carries TRBV27 and TRBJ2-7, with TRBD2 matching over 11 bases. This CDR3 is 18 amino acids long. J gave up 2 bases and V 3 bases, and 12 bases lay outside the gene matches. Per germline, CDR1 MNHEY and CDR2 SMNVEV (reference sequence). The CDR3 here is CASSFEPPSGGRTYEQYF. The DNA of the CDR3 is TGTGCCAGCAGTTTCGAACCGCCTAGCGGGGGGCGTACCTACGAGCAGTACTTC.

This clone was seen once. The rearrangement joins TRBV5-1 to TRBJ1-5, with 10 bases identical to TRBD1. V shed 4 bases, J shed 0 bases, and the junction held 4 bases outside the gene matches. This CDR3 spans 16 amino acids. Germline-derived CDR1 and CDR2 are SGHRS and YFSETQ. CDR3 nucleotides: TGCGCCAGCAGCCTGGACAGGGGGACTAGCAATCAGCCCCAGCATTTT. Translated: CASSLDRGTSNQPQHF.

The chain uses TRBV27 and TRBJ1-6, with TRBD1 matching over 7 bases. J lost 9 bases, V lost 3 bases, and 5 bases had no gene match. CDR3 length: 14 residues. Germline V lookup: CDR1 MNHEY, CDR2 SMNVEV (reference sequence). The DNA of the CDR3 is TGTGCCAGCAGTTTGGAGGGGGCTGGTTCACCCCTCCACTTT. Its protein product is CASSLEGAGSPLHF.

The V call is TRBV18, the J call TRBJ1-1, with D perhaps matching TRBD1 (6 bases). The CDR3 totals 15 residues. With 6 bases removed from V and 8 bases from J, the gap between germline ends came to 22 bases. Looked up from germline, CDR1 is KGHSH and CDR2 is LQKENI. This chain's CDR3 is CASSLIGGPVEEAFF. CDR3 bases: TGTGCCAGCTCCCTCATCGGGGGGCCGGTGGAGGAAGCTTTCTTT.

V is TRBV5-8 and J is TRBJ1-2; 8 nucleotides match TRBD1. The CDR3 extends over 17 amino acids. V was pared by 1 base and J by 6 bases, with 14 bases of the junction left unmatched. The germline V gene has CDR1 SGHTS and CDR2 YDEGEE. CDR3 sequence (DNA): TGTGCCAGCAGCTTGCCGGCTAGGACAGGGTTCGGGAATGGCTACACCTTC. Its protein product is CASSLPARTGFGNGYTF.

The chain employs TRBV20-1 and TRBJ2-1, with D hard to call. This CDR3 region has 11 residues. Per germline, CDR1 DFQATT and CDR2 SNEGSKA (reference sequence). V was pared by 4 bases and J by 7 bases, with 8 bases between. CDR3 nucleotides: TGCAGTGCTACACAGAAGAATGAGCAGTTCTTC. Protein sequence: CSATQKNEQFF.

V is TRBV9 and J is TRBJ2-3; D gene ambiguous. The V gene's germline CDR1 is SGDLS and CDR2 YYNGEE. V lost 0 bases, J lost 0 bases, and 8 bases lay in between. The length of the CDR3 is 15 residues. CDR3 sequence: CASSVGRPSTDTQYF. CDR3 DNA sequence: TGTGCCAGCAGCGTAGGAAGGCCTAGCACAGATACGCAGTATTTT.

This sequence joins TRBV7-9 and TRBJ1-6; TRBD1 aligns across 7 bases. Germline V gene lookup returns CDR1 SEHNR and CDR2 FQNEAQ (reference sequence). The CDR3 covers 14 residues. V was clipped by 5 bases and J by 6 bases; unmatched bases: 4. The CDR3, as DNA: TGTGCCAGCAGCGAAGGGACAGCTAATTCACCCCTCCACTTT. It translates to CASSEGTANSPLHF.

This clone appeared once. The gene calls are TRBV30 and TRBJ2-5; D is perhaps TRBD2 (5 bases). The V and J ends lost 2 bases and 7 bases respectively, with 14 bases between them. Germline V gives CDR1 GTSNPN, CDR2 SVGIG (reference sequence). The CDR3 has 13 residues. CDR3 sequence (DNA): TGTGCCTGGAGTCCACACGACTATGGGACCCAGTACTTC. Protein: CAWSPHDYGTQYF.

This clone is large. The chain has TRBV18 and TRBJ1-2, with 10 bases that match TRBD1. The length of the CDR3 is 15 residues. Losses at the gene ends were 3 bases for V and 4 bases for J; bases not matched to a gene: 5. Germline CDR1 and CDR2: KGHSH and LQKENI. CDR3 sequence (DNA): TGTGCCAGCTCACCGGGACAGGGGAGGTCCTATGGCTACACCTTC. Protein sequence: CASSPGQGRSYGYTF.

This chain uses TRBV5-5 with TRBJ2-7; TRBD1 or TRBD2 may be the D gene (5 bases each). V lost 4 bases to trimming and J lost 1 base, with 15 bases between them. This CDR3 is built from 15 residues. Germline lookup yields CDR1 SGHKS and CDR2 YYEKEE (reference sequence). DNA for the CDR3: TGTGCCAGCAGCCTTGAACCGGGACCTTCCTACGAGCAGTACTTC. It is translated as CASSLEPGPSYEQYF.

The DNA for the CDR3 is TGTGCCAGCAGTAAGCCGGGACAGGTCAACTATGGCTACACCTTC. Translation: CASSKPGQVNYGYTF. The chain carries TRBV6-6 and TRBJ1-2; 8 bases fit TRBD1. Germline-derived CDR1 and CDR2 are MNHNY and SVGAGI (reference sequence). After removal of 5 bases from V and 2 bases from J, the junction contained 7 bases not matched to a gene. The CDR3 contains 15 residues.

The V gene is TRBV6-5, the J gene TRBJ1-5; D unclear. CDR1 and CDR2 from the germline V gene are MNHEY and SVGAGI. CDR3 length: 14 amino acids. Trimming cost V 1 base and J 6 bases, with 10 bases left between them. The CDR3 spells CASSYYGSGQPQHF. The CDR3 DNA follows: TGTGCCAGCAGTTACTACGGCAGCGGTCAGCCCCAGCATTTT.

V is TRBV29-1 and J is TRBJ2-5; 7 bases line up with TRBD1. In germline, CDR1 is SQVTM, CDR2 ANQGSEA. Trimming removed 4 bases from V and 1 base from J; junction bases left unmatched: 12. The length of the CDR3 is 16 residues. CDR3 in DNA: TGCAGCGTTGTCGGTGGTCCCAGGGGGACCCAAGAGACCCAGTACTTC. Translation: CSVVGGPRGTQETQYF.

This chain joins TRBV30 and TRBJ1-1; D gene ambiguous. V was shortened by 0 bases and J by 1 base, with 6 bases between the two germline ends. Germline values: CDR1 GTSNPN, CDR2 SVGIG (reference sequence). The CDR3 extends over 13 amino acids. This CDR3 is CAWSVLGNTEAFF. Written as DNA, the CDR3 is TGTGCCTGGAGTGTACTTGGGAACACTGAAGCTTTCTTT.

In this sample, this clone turned up once. The chain combines TRBV5-1 with TRBJ1-1; D is unresolved. CDR3 length equals 14 residues. Trimming stripped 4 bases from V and 1 base from J, with 11 bases between. CDR1 and CDR2 from the germline V gene are SGHRS and YFSETQ. The chain's CDR3 is CASSRTAGNTEAFF. The CDR3 DNA follows: TGCGCCAGCAGCCGGACGGCCGGGAACACTGAAGCTTTCTTT.

CDR3 DNA: TGTGCCAGCAGTTTATGGAGTGGGGCGAATGAGCAGTTCTTC. It is translated as CASSLWSGANEQFF. V gene TRBV28 combines with J gene TRBJ2-1; a weak D match, TRBD1 (5 bases). V lost 0 bases, J lost 7 bases, and 10 bases lay in between. CDR1 and CDR2 from the germline V gene are MDHEN and SYDVKM. This CDR3 contains 14 residues.

This chain joins TRBV30 and TRBJ2-7; D is unclear. CDR1 and CDR2 from the germline V gene are GTSNPN and SVGIG (reference sequence). Trimming removed 4 bases at V and 4 bases at J, with 8 bases between. The CDR3 has 11 residues. The CDR3 DNA is TGTGCCTGGACAGGCCGTTACGAGCAGTACTTC. As protein: CAWTGRYEQYF.

This chain uses TRBV10-3 with TRBJ2-1; 10 bases line up with TRBD2. After removal of 3 bases from V and 5 bases from J, the junction contained 4 bases not matched to a gene. Germline CDR1 and CDR2: ENHRY and SYGVKD. The CDR3 extends over 15 amino acids. CDR3 protein: CAISDRSGGDNEQFF. Written as DNA, the CDR3 is TGTGCCATCAGTGATCGAAGCGGGGGGGACAATGAGCAGTTCTTC.

V is TRBV7-2 and J is TRBJ2-1, with a tentative D call TRBD2 (6 bases). From germline, CDR1 is SGHTA and CDR2 FQGNSA. This CDR3 contains 14 residues. Trimming removed 5 bases at V and 0 bases at J, with 8 bases between. CDR3 coding DNA: TGTGCCAGCAGCGGGGGGAGCTCCTACAATGAGCAGTTCTTC. Its protein product is CASSGGSSYNEQFF.

V is TRBV6-5 and J is TRBJ2-7, with 8 bases aligning to TRBD2. Germline V gene sequence: CDR1 MNHEY, CDR2 SVGAGI. The CDR3 sequence is 14 residues long. Trimming removed 6 bases from V and 6 bases from J; junction bases left unmatched: 10. The CDR3 spells CASSRTSTSREQYF. The CDR3 coding sequence is TGTGCCAGCAGCAGGACTAGCACCTCCCGCGAGCAGTACTTC.